This TCR beta chain was identified during a study of T cells in Graves' hyperthyroidism and ophthalmopathy. General study findings and limits: In simple terms, a model built on 13 V-J features told ophthalmopathy apart from stable hyperthyroidism.

In regard to this clonotype: Its antigen is as yet unknown.

Amplification targeted TCR beta CDR3 regions from RNA transcripts. A set of HTBI primers served as the primers for a first-round RT-PCR of the TCR CDR3. One entry per CDR3 protein results from TCRdb running MiXCR on the multiplex PCR reads. Of 500,000 to 650,000 distinct CDR3 sequences listed, 20% are singletons. Uncontrolled infection, other autoimmune disease, pregnancy or lactation disqualified patients from enrolment. Diagnosis rested on symptoms, serum thyroxine and TRAb, thyroid ultrasound, and orbital computed tomography. The TCR sequence derives from a man in his forties or fifties with Graves' ophthalmopathy. The specimen was blood.

CDR3: CSVRTGFYEQYF. CDR3 bases: TGCAGCGTCCGGACAGGGTTCTACGAGCAGTACTTC. V is TRBV29-1 and J is TRBJ2-7; 8 nucleotides agree with TRBD1. The CDR3 covers 12 residues. The V and J ends lost 6 bases and 3 bases, in that order; junction bases with no gene match: 4. CDR1 SQVTM and CDR2 ANQGSEA come from the germline V gene.